There are a few counts of the clone carrying this T cell receptor (beta chain). Its target is not known. An Oncomine TCR Beta short-read assay was used to sequence the DNA from cultured CD4+ T cells. Using the QIAamp micro DNA kit, genomic DNA was extracted from the CD4+ T cells that had been cultured. TCRdb independently ran MiXCR on the PCR reads; one entry per CDR3 protein. The repertoire holds about 7,300 distinct CDR3 sequences, with about 29% as singletons. The sample is drawn from a study of vaccination and CD4 T cells after COVID-19. Across the whole study: Median time from COVID diagnosis to post-COVID sampling was 100 to 130 days (35 to 161). Control cultures received a CEFX pool, an HIV-1 Nef pool, or no peptide.

Whole-study findings and limits: Looking at convalescent patients, 304 of their 307 vaccine-specific clones were spike mono-reactive.

Regarding treatment: roughly ten-day PBMC culture with coronavirus spike peptide pools or control peptides (ViraFEST assay). CD4+ T lymphocytes from the unexposed donor were collected before the COVID-19 pandemic (2011-2018). Sequenced sample: CD4+ T cells from blood, cultured in vitro. The receptor was derived from a human donor in good health.

The CDR3 nucleotides read TGTGCCAGCAGCCCCGTCAGGGGGGTCACAGATACGCAGTATTTT. Amino acids: CASSPVRGVTDTQYF. V usage is TRBV27 and J usage is TRBJ2-3; D possibly corresponds to TRBD1 (7 bases). The length of the CDR3 is 15 residues. CDR1 is MNHEY and CDR2 is SMNVEV in the germline V gene (reference sequence). Trimming removed 6 bases from V and 2 bases from J, with 15 bases in between.